These 7 T cell receptor beta chains were all obtained from the same sample, sequenced in a study of Ad26.COV2.S vaccination and SARS-CoV-2 variants. The assay was immunoSEQ multiplex PCR, and TCRdb's table has in-frame clones only and misses some. This sample carries 350,000 to 450,000 clones, 89% of them seen once, and the ten largest clones take about 2%. As for treatment: some 19 received Ad26.COV2.S at low or high dose, single or two shots; about 5 received placebo; per-sample allocation not given. On day 63 after the first injection, vaccine and placebo recipients gave samples. The material sequenced was peripheral blood, taken in a trial of Ad26.COV2.S vaccine versus placebo. These receptors were obtained from a person between 18 and 60 years old who received the Ad26.COV2.S COVID-19 vaccine or a placebo.

The chain's CDR3 is CASSLSSGGYNEQFF. CDR3 DNA: TGCGCCAGCAGCTTGAGTAGCGGGGGATACAATGAGCAGTTCTTC. This chain uses TRBV5-1 with TRBJ2-1; 9 bases map to TRBD2. CDR3 size: 15 residues. Germline V gene data show CDR1 as SGHRS and CDR2 as YFSETQ. V lost 1 base to trimming and J lost 4 bases; unmatched junction nucleotides: 3.

The CDR3 coding sequence is TGTGCCACCAGCAACCAGCCGGGACCCAATGAAAAACTGTTTTTT. Its protein is CATSNQPGPNEKLFF. The V and J genes are TRBV15 and TRBJ1-4, with D possibly matching TRBD1 (5 bases). V shed 4 bases and J shed 5 bases, with 14 bases lying between them. CDR1 is LNHNV, CDR2 YYDKDF, per germline (reference sequence). The CDR3 runs to 15 residues.

The chain employs TRBV6-2 or TRBV6-3 and TRBJ1-1, with 7 bases matching TRBD1. Germline V gene lookup returns CDR1 MNHEY and CDR2 SVGEGT. V gave up 2 bases and J gave up 7 bases; unmatched junction bases: 7. This CDR3 comprises 14 residues. The CDR3 DNA reads TGTGCCAGCAGTTACCCGGGACAGCCATTTGAAGCTTTCTTT. This translates into CASSYPGQPFEAFF.

This chain uses TRBV29-1 with TRBJ1-1; 8 positions agree with TRBD1. V was clipped by 6 bases and J by 4 bases; unmatched bases: 13. CDR1 is SQVTM and CDR2 is ANQGSEA in the germline V gene. The CDR3 has 15 amino acids. The CDR3 spells CSVAPSRGRGTEAFF. The DNA for the CDR3 is TGCAGCGTCGCCCCATCCAGGGGGCGCGGCACTGAAGCTTTCTTT. The full variable domain, its missing parts supplied by reference TRBV29-1 and TRBJ1-1, is SAVISQKPSRDICQRGTSLTIQCQVDSQVTMMFWYRQQPGQSLTLIATANQGSEATYESGFVIDKFPISRPNLTFSTLTVSNMSPEDSSIYLCSVAPSRGRGTEAFFGQGTRLTVV.

V gene TRBV9 combines with J gene TRBJ2-7, with TRBD1 matching 9 bases. This CDR3 is 16 amino acids long. Germline assignment: CDR1 SGDLS and CDR2 YYNGEE. Losses at the gene ends were 4 bases for V and 3 bases for J; bases not matched to a gene: 11. The CDR3 DNA reads as TGTGCCAGCAGCTCCCACCCTTCGGGACAGGGCTACGAGCAGTACTTC. Its translation is CASSSHPSGQGYEQYF.

V usage is TRBV9 and J usage is TRBJ2-7; D remains unclear. This CDR3 region has 15 residues. CDR1 SGDLS and CDR2 YYNGEE come from the germline V gene. V gave up 4 bases and J gave up 2 bases, with 16 bases separating them. This chain's CDR3 is CASSIGHGLAYEQYF. The CDR3 DNA is TGTGCCAGCAGCATAGGCCACGGCCTTGCCTACGAGCAGTACTTC.

The chain combines TRBV5-8 with TRBJ2-6; 7 bases align to TRBD1. The V segment lost 0 bases and the J segment 0 bases; nucleotides outside the gene matches: 9. The CDR3 is 19 amino acids. Germline loops: CDR1 SGHTS, CDR2 YDEGEE. As DNA, the CDR3 is TGTGCCAGCAGCTTGGTGTTAGGGGGCTTAAGCTCTGGGGCCAACGTCCTGACTTTC. Translation: CASSLVLGGLSSGANVLTF.